These 9 T cell receptor beta chains share one sample of origin, sequenced in a study of blood T cell repertoires in COVID-19. Profiling relied on immunoSEQ multiplex PCR, and the TCRdb table lists in-frame clones only, not all of them. Among 110,000 to 150,000 clones listed, 70% to 90% were seen once. Sample: peripheral blood. These receptors all stem from a human donor in a cohort sampled during active COVID-19.

This chain uses TRBV28 with TRBJ2-7; tentative D call: TRBD1 (6 bases). V was clipped by 6 bases and J by 5 bases, with 17 bases between them. The CDR3 runs to 14 residues. Germline loops: CDR1 MDHEN, CDR2 SYDVKM. CDR3 sequence (DNA): TGTGCCAGCAGCCCAGTCGGCAGGGGAAACGAGCAGTACTTC. Protein sequence: CASSPVGRGNEQYF. The variable domain in full, with the rest retrieved from reference TRBV28 and TRBJ2-7, is DVKVTQSSRYLVKRTGEKVFLECVQDMDHENMFWYRQDPGLGLRLIYFSYDVKMKEKGDIPEGYSVSREKKERFSLILESASTNQTSMYLCASSPVGRGNEQYFGPGTRLTVT.

The chain combines TRBV2 with TRBJ2-7; the match to TRBD1 covers 7 bases. V was clipped by 4 bases and J by 2 bases; unmatched bases: 2. This CDR3 contains 13 residues. CDR1 and CDR2 from the germline V gene are SNHLY and FYNNEI. This chain's CDR3 is CASSGDRAYEQYF. CDR3 sequence (DNA): TGTGCCAGCAGTGGGGACAGAGCCTACGAGCAGTACTTC.

V gene TRBV12-3 or TRBV12-4 combines with J gene TRBJ1-1; the D is unclear. V was shortened by 4 bases and J by 0 bases, with 6 bases between the two germline ends. CDR3 length equals 13 residues. The CDR3 here is CASSSVVNTEAFF. CDR3 nucleotide sequence: TGTGCCAGCAGTTCCGTCGTGAACACTGAAGCTTTCTTT.

The J gene is TRBJ2-7, the V gene TRBV6-6, with TRBD2 identical over 8 bases. CDR1 and CDR2 (germline): MNHNY, SVGAGI (reference sequence). The trim removed 8 bases at V and 0 bases at J, leaving 12 bases unmatched. The CDR3 sequence is 16 residues long. The CDR3 sequence: CASRRDQRGRSYEQYF. In nucleotides, the CDR3 is TGTGCCAGCCGTAGGGACCAGCGGGGGCGCTCCTACGAGCAGTACTTC.

The V call is TRBV7-8, the J call TRBJ2-7; TRBD2 aligns across 8 bases. The V gene's germline CDR1 is SGHVS and CDR2 FQNEAQ. The CDR3 is made up of 15 amino acids. The V and J ends lost 1 base and 2 bases, in that order; junction bases with no gene match: 4. The CDR3 sequence is CASSLVVREAYEQYF. The CDR3 DNA reads TGTGCCAGCAGCTTAGTGGTGCGGGAGGCCTACGAGCAGTACTTC.

This rearrangement joins TRBV9 to TRBJ2-7, with TRBD2 as a possible D gene (6 bases). V was clipped by 0 bases and J by 5 bases, with 12 bases between them. CDR1 is SGDLS and CDR2 is YYNGEE in the germline V gene. This CDR3 contains 14 residues. CDR3: CASSVGAGYHEQYF. The CDR3 DNA reads TGTGCCAGCAGCGTAGGCGCGGGGTACCACGAGCAGTACTTC. The variable domain in full, with the rest retrieved from reference TRBV9 and TRBJ2-7, is DSGVTQTPKHLITATGQRVTLRCSPRSGDLSVYWYQQSLDQGLQFLIQYYNGEERAKGNILERFSAQQFPDLHSELNLSSLELGDSALYFCASSVGAGYHEQYFGPGTRLTVT.

The chain combines TRBV9 with TRBJ2-1, with 14 bases identical to TRBD2. Trimming at V came to 2 bases and at J to 10 bases, leaving 11 bases not matched to a gene. This CDR3 is 17 amino acids long. Germline V lookup: CDR1 SGDLS, CDR2 YYNGEE. CDR3 coding DNA: TGTGCCAGCAGCGTTGGACTAGCGGGAGGAGGGGGCAGGGAGCAGTTCTTC. This codes for CASSVGLAGGGGREQFF.

The chain carries TRBV5-1 and TRBJ1-3; a possible D gene is TRBD1 (5 bases). The V gene lost 3 bases and the J gene lost 7 bases, with 11 bases spanning the gap. In germline, CDR1 is SGHRS, CDR2 YFSETQ. The CDR3 length is 13 residues. The CDR3 DNA reads as TGCGCCAGCAGCTCGGAAGGGGCTAACACCATATATTTT. It codes for CASSSEGANTIYF. The entire variable domain, with the rest obtained from reference TRBV5-1 and TRBJ1-3, is as follows: KAGVTQTPRYLIKTRGQQVTLSCSPISGHRSVSWYQQTPGQGLQFLFEYFSETQRNKGNFPGRFSGRQFSNSRSEMNVSTLELGDSALYLCASSSEGANTIYFGEGSWLTVV.

The chain is built from TRBV6-5 and TRBJ2-3; 12 bases are a match to TRBD2. With V trimmed by 6 bases and J by 10 bases, 11 bases remained unmatched. CDR3 length equals 15 residues. Germline V CDR1 and CDR2: MNHEY, SVGAGI. CDR3 nucleotides: TGTGCCAGCAGGCAATGGACTAGCGGGGCTAGTGCGCAGTATTTT. It specifies CASRQWTSGASAQYF.